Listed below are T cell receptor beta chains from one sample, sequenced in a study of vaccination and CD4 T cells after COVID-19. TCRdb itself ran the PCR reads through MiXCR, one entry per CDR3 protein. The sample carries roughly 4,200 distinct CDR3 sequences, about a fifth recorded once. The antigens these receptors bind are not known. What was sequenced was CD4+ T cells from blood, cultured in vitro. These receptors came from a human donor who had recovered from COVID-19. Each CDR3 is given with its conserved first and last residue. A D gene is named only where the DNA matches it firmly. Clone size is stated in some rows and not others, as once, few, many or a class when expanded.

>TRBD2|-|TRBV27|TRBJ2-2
CANRPPLAETGELFF
TGTGCCAATCGTCCCCCCCTAGCGGAGACCGGGGAGCTGTTTTTT
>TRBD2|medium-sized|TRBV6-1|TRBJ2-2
CASSELGGIRELFF
TGTGCCAGCAGTGAACTCGGGGGGATACGGGAGCTGTTTTTT
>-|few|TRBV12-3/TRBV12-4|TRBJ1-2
CASSGRGGSGYTF
TGTGCCAGCAGTGGGCGGGGGGGCAGTGGCTACACCTTC
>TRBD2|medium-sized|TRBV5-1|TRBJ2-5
CASSLVPLSSGGEETQYF
TGCGCCAGCAGCTTGGTCCCGCTGTCTAGCGGGGGGGAAGAGACCCAGTACTTC
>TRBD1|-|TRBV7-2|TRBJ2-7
CASSSGTAWSYEQYF
TGTGCCAGCAGCTCCGGGACAGCGTGGAGCTACGAGCAGTACTTC
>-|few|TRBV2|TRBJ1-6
CASSTRPFNSPLHF
TGTGCCAGCAGTACTAGACCGTTTAATTCACCCCTCCACTTT
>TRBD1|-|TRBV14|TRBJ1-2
CASSQVGGGINGYTF
TGTGCCAGCAGCCAAGTAGGGGGCGGTATCAATGGCTACACCTTC
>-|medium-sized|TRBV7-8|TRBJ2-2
CASRVTNTGELFF
TGTGCCAGCAGAGTGACGAACACCGGGGAGCTGTTTTTT
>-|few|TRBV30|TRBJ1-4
CAWRQSFNEKLFF
TGTGCCTGGAGGCAGAGTTTTAATGAAAAACTGTTTTTT
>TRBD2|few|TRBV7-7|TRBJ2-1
CASSLGVAGVNEQFF
TGTGCTAGCAGCTTGGGGGTAGCGGGGGTCAATGAGCAGTTCTTC
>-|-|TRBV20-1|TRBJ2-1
CSAHGAGPYNEQFF
TGCAGTGCCCATGGGGCGGGGCCCTACAATGAGCAGTTCTTC
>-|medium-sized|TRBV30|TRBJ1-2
CAWSVRTKEGPRYGYTF
TGTGCCTGGAGTGTACGAACTAAAGAGGGGCCTAGGTATGGCTACACCTTC
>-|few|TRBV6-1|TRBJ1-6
CASSETLSGTPLHF
TGTGCCAGCAGTGAAACTCTAAGCGGTACACCCCTCCACTTT
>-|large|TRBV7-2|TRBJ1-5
CASSLGQFRQPQHF
TGTGCCAGCAGCTTAGGACAGTTCAGGCAGCCCCAGCATTTT
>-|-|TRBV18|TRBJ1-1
CASSPAGPGNTEAFF
TGTGCCAGCTCACCCGCAGGACCGGGCAACACTGAAGCTTTCTTT
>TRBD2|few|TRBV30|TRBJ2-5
CAGAGQETQYF
TGTGCCGGAGCGGGGCAAGAGACCCAGTACTTC
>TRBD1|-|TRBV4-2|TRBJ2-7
CASSQDPDRDRGFYEQYF
TGTGCCAGCAGCCAAGATCCCGACCGGGACAGGGGCTTCTACGAGCAGTACTTC
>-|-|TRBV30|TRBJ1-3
CAWSVLPSGNTIYF
TGTGCCTGGAGTGTACTCCCCTCTGGAAACACCATATATTTT
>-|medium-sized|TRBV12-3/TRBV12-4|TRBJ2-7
CASSIYSEQYF
TGTGCCAGCAGTATATACTCCGAGCAGTACTTC
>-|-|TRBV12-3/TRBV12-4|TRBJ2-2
CASSFRATAGELFF
TGTGCCAGCAGTTTTAGGGCCACCGCCGGGGAGCTGTTTTTT
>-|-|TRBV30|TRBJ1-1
CAWSVQQEAFF
TGTGCCTGGAGTGTACAACAGGAGGCTTTCTTT
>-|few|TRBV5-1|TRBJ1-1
CASSSSIEAFF
TGCGCCAGCAGCTCCTCAATCGAAGCTTTCTTT
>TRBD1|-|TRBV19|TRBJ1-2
CASKNRGSYGYTF
TGTGCCAGTAAGAACAGGGGAAGCTATGGCTACACCTTC
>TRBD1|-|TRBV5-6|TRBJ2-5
CASSAGTGIPQETQYF
TGTGCCAGCAGCGCTGGGACAGGCATCCCACAAGAGACCCAGTACTTC
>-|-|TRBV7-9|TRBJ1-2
CATSEGPYGYTF
TGTGCCACATCCGAGGGCCCCTATGGCTACACCTTC
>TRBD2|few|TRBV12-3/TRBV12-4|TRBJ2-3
CASTTSGSTDTQYF
TGTGCCAGCACCACTAGCGGTAGCACAGATACGCAGTATTTT
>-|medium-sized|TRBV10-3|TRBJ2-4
CAISESSRTVKNIQYF
TGTGCCATCAGTGAGTCCTCTCGGACAGTAAAAAACATTCAGTACTTC
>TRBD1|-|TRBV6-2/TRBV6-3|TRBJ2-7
CASRRSGQGRQYF
TGTGCCAGCAGGCGGTCTGGACAGGGTCGGCAGTACTTC
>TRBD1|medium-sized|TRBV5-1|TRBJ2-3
CASSLGDRARDTQYF
TGCGCCAGCAGCTTGGGGGACAGGGCGCGGGATACGCAGTATTTT
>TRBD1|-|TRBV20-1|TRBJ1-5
CSARPPPGQWDQPQHF
TGCAGTGCTAGACCCCCACCGGGACAGTGGGATCAGCCCCAGCATTTT
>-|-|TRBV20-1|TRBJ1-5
CSATDVGGGSQPQHF
TGCAGTGCTACTGACGTCGGGGGTGGGAGTCAGCCCCAGCATTTT
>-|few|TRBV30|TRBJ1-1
CAWSSMVNTEAFF
TGTGCCTGGAGTTCGATGGTGAACACTGAAGCTTTCTTT
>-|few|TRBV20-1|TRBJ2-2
CSARPRGVGGTGELFF
TGCAGTGCTAGACCAAGGGGGGTGGGAGGGACCGGGGAGCTGTTTTTT
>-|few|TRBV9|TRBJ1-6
CASSTRAWGGNSPLHF
TGTGCCAGCAGCACCCGGGCGTGGGGGGGGAATTCACCCCTCCACTTT
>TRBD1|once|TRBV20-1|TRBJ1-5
CSANGQGQNQPQHF
TGCAGTGCTAATGGACAGGGGCAAAATCAGCCCCAGCATTTT
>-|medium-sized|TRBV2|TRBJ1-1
CASSDELSGTEAFF
TGTGCCAGCAGTGATGAACTCTCAGGGACTGAAGCTTTCTTT
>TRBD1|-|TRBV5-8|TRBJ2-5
CASSRGQLIQETQYF
TGTGCCAGCAGCAGGGGACAGCTAATACAAGAGACCCAGTACTTC
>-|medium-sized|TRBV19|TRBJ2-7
CASSPIAGNNYEQYF
TGTGCCAGTAGTCCCATTGCAGGGAACAACTACGAGCAGTACTTC
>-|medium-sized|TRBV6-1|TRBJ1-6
CASSARLAESPLHF
TGTGCCAGCAGTGCCCGATTAGCGGAATCACCCCTCCACTTT
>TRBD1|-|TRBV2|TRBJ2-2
CASSIQGAGGELFF
TGTGCCAGCAGCATTCAGGGGGCTGGCGGGGAGCTGTTTTTT
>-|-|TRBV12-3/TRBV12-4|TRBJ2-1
CASSGTLTGEQFF
TGTGCCAGCAGTGGAACCTTGACGGGTGAGCAGTTCTTC
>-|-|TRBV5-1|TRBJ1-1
CASSPGGGTDTEAFF
TGCGCCAGCAGCCCCGGGGGGGGGACGGACACTGAAGCTTTCTTT
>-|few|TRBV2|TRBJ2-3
CASNVGTDTQYF
TGTGCCAGCAATGTGGGCACAGATACGCAGTATTTT
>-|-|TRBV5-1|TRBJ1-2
CASSLIPGSGYTF
TGCGCCAGCAGCTTGATCCCAGGCTCTGGCTACACCTTC
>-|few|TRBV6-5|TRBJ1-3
CASSYDTGISSGNTIYF
TGTGCCAGCAGTTACGACACGGGGATCAGCTCTGGAAACACCATATATTTT
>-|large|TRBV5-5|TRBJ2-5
CASSLGRQIQETQYF
TGTGCCAGCAGCTTGGGGCGGCAAATACAAGAGACCCAGTACTTC
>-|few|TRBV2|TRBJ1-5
CASSLKVGAAQPQHF
TGTGCCAGCAGCCTAAAGGTGGGGGCCGCGCAGCCCCAGCATTTT
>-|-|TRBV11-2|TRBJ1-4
CASSSGEWEKLFF
TGTGCCAGCAGCTCTGGGGAGTGGGAAAAACTGTTTTTT
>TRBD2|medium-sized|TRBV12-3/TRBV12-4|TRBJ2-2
CASSSLAGGPGGELFF
TGTGCCAGCAGTTCCCTAGCGGGGGGGCCCGGCGGGGAGCTGTTTTTT
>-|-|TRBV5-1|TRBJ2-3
CASRTGISTDTQYF
TGCGCCAGCAGGACGGGCATAAGCACAGATACGCAGTATTTT
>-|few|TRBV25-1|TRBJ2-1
CASSHPGQYNEQFF
TGTGCCAGCAGTCACCCAGGACAGTACAATGAGCAGTTCTTC
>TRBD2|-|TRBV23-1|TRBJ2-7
CASSQSSGGKYEQYF
TGCGCCAGCAGTCAATCGTCGGGGGGAAAGTACGAGCAGTACTTC
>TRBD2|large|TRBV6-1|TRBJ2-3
CASSEFSSGGRDTQYF
TGTGCCAGCAGTGAATTTTCTAGCGGGGGGAGAGATACGCAGTATTTT
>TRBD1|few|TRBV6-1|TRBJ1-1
CASSPGTGMNTEAFF
TGTGCCAGCAGTCCCGGGACAGGGATGAACACTGAAGCTTTCTTT
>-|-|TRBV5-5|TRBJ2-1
CASSLEGSSYNEQFF
TGTGCCAGCAGCTTGGAGGGGAGCTCCTACAATGAGCAGTTCTTC
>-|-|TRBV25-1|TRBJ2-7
CASSGYYEQYF
TGTGCCAGCAGTGGGTACTACGAGCAGTACTTC